Each of the 29 T cell receptor beta chains below was sequenced from the same sample in a study of blood T cell repertoires in COVID-19. TCRdb's copy holds only in-frame clones and misses some; the assay was immunoSEQ multiplex PCR. Of about 170,000 clones in the sample, approximately 90% were seen once. Source material: peripheral blood. These receptors came from a man in his fifties who had recovered from COVID-19.

The chain links TRBV11-2 to TRBJ2-5; TRBD2 agrees at 9 bases. Germline trimming cut 5 bases from V and 0 bases from J; bases unmatched to any gene: 7. CDR3 length: 16 residues. Germline V lookup: CDR1 SGHAT, CDR2 FQNNGV. The CDR3 DNA follows: TGTGCCAGCAGCCCCCGACTAGCGGTGTACCAAGAGACCCAGTACTTC. As protein: CASSPRLAVYQETQYF.

This clone was picked up a small number of times. This chain uses TRBV2 with TRBJ2-2, with a tentative D call TRBD2 (6 bases). This CDR3 has 13 residues. Germline V lookup: CDR1 SNHLY, CDR2 FYNNEI. With 9 bases removed from V and 7 bases from J, the gap between germline ends came to 15 bases. The CDR3 nucleotides are TGTGCCAGGAATCAGGGCGGGGACGGGGAGCTGTTTTTT. Protein: CARNQGGDGELFF.

This clone was found a few times. The chain joins TRBV28 to TRBJ1-1; perhaps TRBD1 as D (5 bases). The CDR3 covers 15 residues. V was cut by 3 bases and J by 7 bases, with 18 bases left in between. Germline-derived CDR1 and CDR2 are MDHEN and SYDVKM. The CDR3 bases are TGTGCCAGCAGTTTGGGAGGGACGGGGCTTTATGAAGCTTTCTTT. Translation gives CASSLGGTGLYEAFF.

The rearrangement uses TRBV7-3 and TRBJ2-5, with D perhaps matching TRBD2 (6 bases). CDR3 length: 15 residues. CDR1 is SGHTA, CDR2 FQGTGA, per germline. V lost 5 bases and J 1 base, leaving 14 bases between the germline ends. The CDR3 here is CASSLIAAPQETQYF. CDR3 coding DNA: TGTGCCAGCAGCCTAATAGCGGCCCCCCAAGAGACCCAGTACTTC.

V gene TRBV6-5 combines with J gene TRBJ2-7; 8 bases are shared with TRBD1. CDR3 length equals 14 residues. The germline V gene encodes CDR1 MNHEY and CDR2 SVGAGI. V lost 10 bases and J lost 2; bases outside the gene matches: 10. The DNA for the CDR3 is TGTGCCACCATCACAGGGGGTAACGCCTACGAGCAGTACTTC. Its translation is CATITGGNAYEQYF.

This chain joins TRBV12-3 or TRBV12-4 and TRBJ1-1; a possible D gene is TRBD1 (5 bases). V gave up 5 bases and J gave up 6 bases, with 13 bases separating them. The CDR3 has 13 residues. CDR3 region: CASSPPWGSEAFF. CDR3 DNA sequence: TGTGCCAGCAGTCCTCCCTGGGGCTCTGAAGCTTTCTTT.

The CDR3 protein is CASQDRVNTEAFF. The CDR3 DNA follows: TGTGCCAGCCAGGACAGGGTGAACACTGAAGCTTTCTTT. The V call is TRBV25-1, the J call TRBJ1-1; TRBD1 agrees at 8 bases. Trimming took 8 bases from V and 0 from J; bases not matched to a gene: 2. The germline V gene encodes CDR1 MGHDK and CDR2 SYGVNS. The CDR3 is 13 amino acids.

The chain couples TRBV20-1 to TRBJ2-7; D perhaps matches TRBD2 (6 bases). Trimming pared 3 bases from V and 3 bases from J, leaving 9 bases between. This CDR3 has 12 amino acids. CDR1 is DFQATT, CDR2 SNEGSKA, per germline (reference sequence). The CDR3 DNA sequence: TGCAGTGCTAGTGTGGGAGGCTACGAGCAGTACTTC. This translates into CSASVGGYEQYF.

The J gene is TRBJ2-2, the V gene TRBV7-9; D is possibly TRBD2 (5 bases). Trimming shortened V by 7 bases and J by 1 base, and 10 bases separated the two germline ends. Germline V gene data show CDR1 as SEHNR and CDR2 as FQNEAQ (reference sequence). The CDR3 runs to 14 residues. This chain's CDR3 is CASTQRRNTGELFF. The DNA for the CDR3 is TGTGCCAGCACCCAGCGGAGGAACACCGGGGAGCTGTTTTTT.

The J gene is TRBJ2-7, the V gene TRBV27, with TRBD1 matching 9 bases. CDR1 and CDR2 from the germline V gene are MNHEY and SMNVEV (reference sequence). Unmatched junction bases numbered 5, after V lost 3 bases and J lost 5 bases. The CDR3 runs to 14 residues. The CDR3 bases are TGTGCCAGCAGTTTGCGGGACAGGGCCCACGAGCAGTACTTC. Translated, it gives CASSLRDRAHEQYF.

This chain connects TRBV28 to TRBJ2-6, with D possibly matching TRBD2 (6 bases). This CDR3 spans 16 amino acids. V was shortened by 6 bases and J by 0 bases, with 12 bases between the two germline ends. CDR1 and CDR2 (germline): MDHEN, SYDVKM. CDR3 DNA sequence: TGTGCCAGCAGCCCCCCCGGGGGCTCTGGGGCCAACGTCCTGACTTTC. Residues: CASSPPGGSGANVLTF.

This clone was seen just once. The chain links TRBV4-3 to TRBJ1-5; possible D gene TRBD1, 5 bases. The CDR3 totals 13 residues. The ends were cut back, 1 base at V and 9 bases at J, with 10 bases in the middle. Germline V gene sequence: CDR1 LGHNA, CDR2 YSLEER. The CDR3 loop reads CASSQGVGGPQHF. CDR3 DNA sequence: TGCGCCAGCAGCCAAGGGGTGGGGGGGCCCCAGCATTTT.

This clone was picked up one time. V is TRBV2 and J is TRBJ2-1; the D gene is possibly TRBD2 (7 bases). Per the germline V gene, CDR1 is SNHLY and CDR2 is FYNNEI. Trimming took off 11 bases at V and 0 bases at J, with 14 bases between the two ends. The CDR3 covers 14 residues. CDR3 loop: CAGKGGSSYNEQFF. Here the CDR3 DNA reads TGTGCCGGGAAGGGGGGGAGCTCCTACAATGAGCAGTTCTTC.

V and J are TRBV15 and TRBJ1-2, with TRBD1 matching over 7 bases. Germline V lookup: CDR1 LNHNV, CDR2 YYDKDF (reference sequence). J gave up 6 bases and V 5 bases, and 9 bases lay outside the gene matches. The CDR3 is 14 residues long. For the CDR3, the DNA is TGTGCCACCAGCCCTAGACAGGGACGAAATGGCTACACCTTC. It translates to CATSPRQGRNGYTF.

J is TRBJ2-4 and V is TRBV19; TRBD2 matches at 9 bases. This CDR3 contains 15 residues. Per germline, CDR1 LNHDA and CDR2 SQIVND (reference sequence). With 5 bases clipped from V and 4 bases from J, the junction kept 6 bases outside the gene matches. CDR3 nucleotides: TGTGCCAGTAGTCCTCTAGCGGGGAGGAAAAACATTCAGTACTTC. Amino acid sequence: CASSPLAGRKNIQYF.

The CDR3 reads CASSASGRVSYEQYF. The DNA of the CDR3 is TGTGCCAGCAGTGCAAGCGGGAGAGTTTCCTACGAGCAGTACTTC. This chain links TRBV2 with TRBJ2-7, with TRBD2 matching 8 bases. The germline V gene has CDR1 SNHLY and CDR2 FYNNEI. V was clipped by 4 bases and J by 1 base; unmatched bases: 6. There are 15 residues in the CDR3.

This clone was detected once. The J gene is TRBJ1-5, the V gene TRBV4-1; 8 bases are shared with TRBD1. Trimming at V came to 3 bases and at J to 4 bases, leaving 8 bases not matched to a gene. Germline V gene lookup returns CDR1 MGHRA and CDR2 YSYEKL. The CDR3 length is 16 residues. This chain's CDR3 is CASSQLQGAQNQPQHF. CDR3 in DNA: TGCGCCAGCAGCCAGCTGCAGGGGGCCCAAAATCAGCCCCAGCATTTT.

V usage is TRBV30 and J usage is TRBJ2-1; 10 nucleotides line up with TRBD1. The CDR3 has 16 residues. From germline, CDR1 is GTSNPN and CDR2 SVGIG (reference sequence). V gave up 1 base and J gave up 8 bases; unmatched junction bases: 11. The CDR3 spells CAWSGGQGILIDEQFF. The CDR3 DNA follows: TGTGCCTGGAGTGGGGGACAGGGGATTCTTATCGATGAGCAGTTCTTC.

The chain couples TRBV19 to TRBJ2-7, with 11 bases matching TRBD1. The CDR3 is made up of 14 amino acids. J gave up 2 bases and V 7 bases, and 4 bases lay outside the gene matches. Germline CDR1 is LNHDA and CDR2 is SQIVND (reference sequence). CDR3 in amino acids: CASTPGQGAYEQYF. The CDR3 nucleotides are TGTGCCAGTACCCCGGGACAGGGGGCCTACGAGCAGTACTTC.

The chain links TRBV18 to TRBJ2-3, with TRBD2 identical over 9 bases. J gave up 5 bases and V 4 bases, and 10 bases lay outside the gene matches. Germline-derived CDR1 and CDR2 are KGHSH and LQKENI. The CDR3 length is 16 residues. CDR3 nucleotides: TGTGCCAGCTCACGTAGCGGGAGCCTCAGGGGAGATACGCAGTATTTT. It is translated as CASSRSGSLRGDTQYF.

The V call is TRBV5-4, the J call TRBJ2-6, with 8 bases that match TRBD2. Germline CDR1 and CDR2: SGHNT and YYREEE (reference sequence). The CDR3 loop spans 18 amino acids. The V gene end was trimmed by 0 bases and the J gene end by 0 bases; junction bases not matched to a gene: 5. The chain's CDR3 is CASSLGRGVSSGANVLTF. The CDR3 DNA follows: TGTGCCAGCAGCTTGGGGCGGGGGGTTAGCTCTGGGGCCAACGTCCTGACTTTC.

The sample holds a few counts of this clone. The chain couples TRBV5-4 to TRBJ2-1; TRBD1 matches 8 bases. This CDR3 has 14 residues. The germline V gene has CDR1 SGHNT and CDR2 YYREEE (reference sequence). V was pared by 4 bases and J by 7 bases, with 7 bases of the junction left unmatched. The CDR3 DNA sequence: TGTGCCAGCAGCAAGGACAGGGTAGGGAATGAGCAGTTCTTC. Translated, it gives CASSKDRVGNEQFF.

This chain links TRBV7-2 with TRBJ2-5; 15 positions agree with TRBD2. Germline V CDR1 and CDR2: SGHTA, FQGNSA. This CDR3 contains 16 residues. Unmatched junction bases numbered 5, after V lost 5 bases and J lost 4 bases. In DNA form, the CDR3 reads TGTGCCAGCAGCGCCCTGGGACTAGCGGGGGGAGAGACCCAGTACTTC. Translated, it gives CASSALGLAGGETQYF.

The chain is built from TRBV11-2 and TRBJ2-1, with a weak D call TRBD1 (6 bases). Germline CDR1 reads SGHAT; CDR2 reads FQNNGV. The CDR3 is 15 amino acids. With 5 bases removed from V and 0 bases from J, the gap between germline ends came to 11 bases. CDR3 DNA sequence: TGTGCCAGCAGCCGAGTACAGGGCTCCTACAATGAGCAGTTCTTC. Its protein is CASSRVQGSYNEQFF.

The rearrangement joins TRBV28 to TRBJ1-1; possibly TRBD1 for D (6 bases). CDR1 is MDHEN, CDR2 SYDVKM, per germline. V shed 3 bases and J shed 0 bases, with 8 bases lying between them. The CDR3 length is 14 residues. CDR3 DNA sequence: TGTGCCAGCAGTTTGGACAGATTGAACACTGAAGCTTTCTTT. Translation: CASSLDRLNTEAFF.

The chain joins TRBV6-2 or TRBV6-3 to TRBJ2-6; no firm D call. The V gene lost 5 bases and the J gene lost 3 bases, with 11 bases spanning the gap. The CDR3 contains 15 residues. Germline values: CDR1 MNHEY, CDR2 SVGEGT. CDR3 residues: CASSPMSLGANVLTF. The CDR3 DNA reads as TGTGCCAGCAGTCCGATGAGCCTTGGGGCCAACGTCCTGACTTTC.

This chain connects TRBV15 to TRBJ2-7; possible D gene TRBD1, 6 bases. V was pared by 1 base and J by 3 bases, with 10 bases between. Per the germline V gene, CDR1 is LNHNV and CDR2 is YYDKDF (reference sequence). This CDR3 spans 14 amino acids. CDR3 DNA: TGTGCCACCAGCAGAGGACAGGAGTTCTACGAGCAGTACTTC. Protein: CATSRGQEFYEQYF.

For this clone: Within the sample, other DNA sequences also encode this same CDR3. This sequence joins TRBV10-1 and TRBJ2-1, with D tentatively TRBD2 (5 bases). The CDR3 consists of 14 residues. V gave up 4 bases and J gave up 7 bases, with 14 bases separating them. CDR1 and CDR2 from the germline V gene are WNHNN and SYGVQD (reference sequence). The CDR3 reads CASSGTGRGNEQFF. For the CDR3, the DNA is TGCGCCAGCAGTGGGACTGGGAGAGGGAATGAGCAGTTCTTC.

The J gene is TRBJ1-2, the V gene TRBV5-6; the D is unclear. V shed 4 bases and J shed 5 bases, with 12 bases lying between them. This CDR3 is 13 amino acids long. Germline CDR1 reads SGHDT; CDR2 reads YYEEEE. CDR3 sequence: CASSRDTIYGYTF. For the CDR3, the DNA is TGTGCCAGCAGCCGAGACACGATTTATGGCTACACCTTC.